This entry describes one T cell receptor beta chain. This CDR3 spans 15 amino acids. From germline, CDR1 is KGHSH and CDR2 LQKENI. V was clipped by 4 bases and J by 1 base; unmatched bases: 0. This record comes from a study of blood T cell repertoires in COVID-19. About the research overall: Sample material is recorded as cDNA or gDNA derived from T cells, B-cell-depleted T cells, or PBMCs.

Seattle cases were enrolled at active infection and followed longitudinally. Produced via immunoSEQ multiplex PCR; TCRdb's table is partial and in-frame only. Here the sample spans roughly 480,000 clones, 75% to 90% being singletons. The specimen sequenced was peripheral blood. The TCR originated in a man between 18 and 29 years old with COVID-19, enrolled during active disease. The chain has TRBV18 and TRBJ2-3, with 12 bases aligning to TRBD2. This CDR3 is CASSRLAGGTDTQYF. CDR3 nucleotide sequence: TGTGCCAGCTCACGACTAGCGGGGGGCACAGATACGCAGTATTTT.